The source of this TCR beta chain is a study of tumor-infiltrating lymphocytes in primary liver carcinoma. Study as a whole: Each of the samples returned roughly 3.65 to 7.5 million productive TCRbeta reads (a yield similar across tissue types).

V was cut by 6 bases and J by 4 bases, with 16 bases left in between. The CDR3 totals 15 residues. Germline-derived CDR1 and CDR2 are MNHNY and SVGAGI (reference sequence). Study results and limitations: The overlap of tumor-adjacent and tumor-blood pairs was smaller than that of tumor region pairs.

It was from roughly 20-30 mg of unsorted bulk tissue that RNA and DNA were co-extracted. Separate regions, five per tumor, were sampled. Concerning this clonotype itself: Its matching antigen is unknown.

The authors made TCR beta cDNA from 400 to 600 ng total RNA with a constant-region primer. Three rounds of nested multiplex PCR with slightly modified ARM-PCR produced TCR beta libraries. The opening two PCR rounds, 10 cycles each, paired TRBV1-TRBV30 forward primers with a C-beta reverse primer. In TCRdb, the multiplex PCR reads were re-called with MiXCR into one record per CDR3 protein. The sample yields about 48,000 distinct CDR3 sequences, around three quarters seen once. The chain uses TRBV6-6 and TRBJ1-5; D is perhaps TRBD1 (5 bases). The sequenced sample was liver tumor tissue from sampling region 3. The subset was: tumor region T3, left-lateral pole. The sequence was collected from a man aged 40-50 years with primary liver carcinoma and hepatitis B virus infection. CDR3 protein: CASRSGTDSNQPQHF. CDR3 bases: TGTGCCAGCAGATCCGGGACGGATAGTAATCAGCCCCAGCATTTT.